This is a list of T cell receptor beta chains from one sample in a study of cytomegalovirus exposure and HLA in healthy donors. The method was immunoSEQ multiplex PCR; TCRdb's version includes in-frame clones alone and lacks a portion of them. The profile covers some 120,000 clones, with 77% appearing a single time and around 3.9% taken by the ten largest. The sample was PBMCs. These receptors were obtained from a human donor in good health. Both conserved end residues are trimmed from each CDR3. Each record gives: V gene, CDR3 length, J gene, CDR3 protein.

TRBV14	14	TRBJ2-7	ASSQQRGLGAYEQY
TRBV18	15	TRBJ2-7	ASSSPGLETRGYEQY
TRBV19	13	TRBJ1-5	ASSTDRGVGQPQH
TRBV5-5	13	TRBJ2-5	ASSWAVSPQETQY
TRBV7-2	13	TRBJ1-1	ASREDLTSNTEAF
TRBV7-2	11	TRBJ1-1	ASSPHMNTEAF
TRBV10-3	12	TRBJ2-5	AINPGTAQETQY
TRBV6-1	13	TRBJ1-1	ASSEAPGGETEAF
TRBV19	13	TRBJ2-3	ASSGRLITADTQY
TRBV28	13	TRBJ2-2	ASSLGGPKTGELF
TRBV28	10	TRBJ1-3	ASSSQGNTIY
TRBV5-1	12	TRBJ2-7	ASSFTSGSYEQY
TRBV4-1	13	TRBJ1-1	ASSERDRAGTEAF
TRBV5-6	14	TRBJ1-2	ASSLERSQPGGGYT
TRBV27	12	TRBJ2-5	ASSLRERGETQY
TRBV6-1	11	TRBJ2-7	ASSVITGYEQY
TRBV5-1	14	TRBJ2-1	ASSWEPGQGYNEQF
TRBV7-6	14	TRBJ2-2	ASSLVGGPNTGELF
TRBV11-3	16	TRBJ1-1	ASSINDRGKGWNTEAF
TRBV6-5	13	TRBJ1-1	ASSSGGPPNTEAF
TRBV11-2	11	TRBJ2-7	ASSLGYQYEQY
TRBV4-1	13	TRBJ1-1	ASSQDRQPNTEAF
TRBV7-8	14	TRBJ2-2	ASSSRTSGGTGELF
TRBV9	14	-	ASSQTHSGRVYEQY
TRBV7-8	13	-	ASSLRGAGPYEQY
TRBV5-1	13	TRBJ2-7	ASSLAPGGRYEQY
TRBV4-1	14	TRBJ1-5	ASSQQQGNQDQPQH
TRBV7-2	12	TRBJ1-4	ASSRGLANEKLF